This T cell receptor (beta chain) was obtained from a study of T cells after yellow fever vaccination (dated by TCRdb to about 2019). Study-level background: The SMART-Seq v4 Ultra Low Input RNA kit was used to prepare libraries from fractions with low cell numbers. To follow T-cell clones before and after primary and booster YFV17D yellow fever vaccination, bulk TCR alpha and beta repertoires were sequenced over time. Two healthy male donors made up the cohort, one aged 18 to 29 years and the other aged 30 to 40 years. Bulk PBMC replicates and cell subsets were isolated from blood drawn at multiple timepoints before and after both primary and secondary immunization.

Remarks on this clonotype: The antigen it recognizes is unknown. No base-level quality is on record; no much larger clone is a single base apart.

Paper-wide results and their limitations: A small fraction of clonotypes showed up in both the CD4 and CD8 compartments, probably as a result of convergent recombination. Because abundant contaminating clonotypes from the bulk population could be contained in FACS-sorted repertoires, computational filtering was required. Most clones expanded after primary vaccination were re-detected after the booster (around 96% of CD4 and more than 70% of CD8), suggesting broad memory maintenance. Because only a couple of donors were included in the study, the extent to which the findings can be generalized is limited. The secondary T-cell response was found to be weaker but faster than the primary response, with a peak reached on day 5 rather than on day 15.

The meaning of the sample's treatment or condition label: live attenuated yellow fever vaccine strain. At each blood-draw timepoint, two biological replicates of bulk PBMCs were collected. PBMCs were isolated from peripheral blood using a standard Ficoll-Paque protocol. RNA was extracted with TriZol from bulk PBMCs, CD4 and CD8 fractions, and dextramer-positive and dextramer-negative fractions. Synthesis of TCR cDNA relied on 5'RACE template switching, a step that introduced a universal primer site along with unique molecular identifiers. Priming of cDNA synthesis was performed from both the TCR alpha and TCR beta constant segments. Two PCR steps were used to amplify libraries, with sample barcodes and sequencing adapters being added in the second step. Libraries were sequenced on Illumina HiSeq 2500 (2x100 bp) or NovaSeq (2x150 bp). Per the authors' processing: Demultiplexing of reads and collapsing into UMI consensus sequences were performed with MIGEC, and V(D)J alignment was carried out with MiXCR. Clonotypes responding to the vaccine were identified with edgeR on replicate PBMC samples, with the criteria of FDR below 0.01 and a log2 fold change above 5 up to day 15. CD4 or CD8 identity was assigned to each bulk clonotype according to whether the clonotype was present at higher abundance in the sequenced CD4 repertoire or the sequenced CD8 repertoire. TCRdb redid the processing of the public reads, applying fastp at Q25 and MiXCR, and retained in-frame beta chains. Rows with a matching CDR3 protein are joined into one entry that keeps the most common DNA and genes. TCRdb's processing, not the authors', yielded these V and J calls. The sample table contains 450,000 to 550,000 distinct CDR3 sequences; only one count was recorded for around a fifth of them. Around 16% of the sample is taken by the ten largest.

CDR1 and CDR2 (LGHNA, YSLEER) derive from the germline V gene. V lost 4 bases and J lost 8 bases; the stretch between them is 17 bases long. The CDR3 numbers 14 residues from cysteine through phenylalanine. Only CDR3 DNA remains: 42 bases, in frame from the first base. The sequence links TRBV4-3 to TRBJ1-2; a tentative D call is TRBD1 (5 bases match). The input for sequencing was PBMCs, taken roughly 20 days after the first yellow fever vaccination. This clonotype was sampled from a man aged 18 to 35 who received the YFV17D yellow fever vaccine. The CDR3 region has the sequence CASSPTVPLGGYTF. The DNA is TGCGCCAGCAGCCCGACAGTCCCCCTTGGGGGCTACACCTTC.